This TCR beta chain derives from a study of blood T cell repertoires in COVID-19. In the study overall: The United States, Italy and Spain supplied acute and convalescent COVID-19 samples. In each case, the material was cDNA or gDNA derived from T cells, B-cell-depleted T cells, or PBMCs.

Original processing notes: Amplification of reference gene primers provided the estimated nucleated cell counts. Sequencing was performed with immunoSEQ multiplex PCR; in TCRdb, only in-frame clones are kept and a portion is missing. V and J calls and clone size are given by that table; D and trimming were obtained from the DNA. This table has roughly 90,000 clones, roughly 90% appearing once. Germline V gene data show CDR1 as SNHLY and CDR2 as FYNNEI. V was trimmed by 8 bases and J by 2 bases, leaving 10 bases between them. The CDR3 totals 14 residues. The chain links TRBV2 to TRBJ2-6; perhaps TRBD1 as D (6 bases). Sequences were obtained from peripheral blood. This receptor was obtained from a human donor with active COVID-19. The donor label of this sample is uncertain. CDR3 sequence: CASLRGAGANVLTF. The CDR3 DNA reads as TGTGCCAGCCTCAGGGGCGCTGGGGCCAACGTCCTGACTTTC.